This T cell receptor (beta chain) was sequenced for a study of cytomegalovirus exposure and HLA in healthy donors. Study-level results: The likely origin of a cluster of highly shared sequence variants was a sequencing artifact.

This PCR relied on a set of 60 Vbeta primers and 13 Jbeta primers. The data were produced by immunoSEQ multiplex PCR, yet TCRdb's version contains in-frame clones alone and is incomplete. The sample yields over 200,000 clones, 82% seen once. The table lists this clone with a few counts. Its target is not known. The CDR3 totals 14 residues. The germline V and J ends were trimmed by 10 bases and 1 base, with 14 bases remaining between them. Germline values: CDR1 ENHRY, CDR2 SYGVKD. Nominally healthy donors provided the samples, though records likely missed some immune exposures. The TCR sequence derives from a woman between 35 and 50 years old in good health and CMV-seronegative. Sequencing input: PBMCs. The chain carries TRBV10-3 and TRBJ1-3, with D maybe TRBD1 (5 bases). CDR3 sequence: CATGGADSGNTIYF. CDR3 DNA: TGTGCCACCGGCGGGGCTGATTCTGGAAACACCATATATTTT.